One sample yielded the 26 T cell receptor beta chains listed below, sequenced in a study of blood T cells in healthy people across ages. Together with a sample-barcoded 5' primer, a J-beta primer mix was included in a second PCR lasting roughly 6 to 12 cycles. From the 5' RACE reads, TCRdb called clonotypes with MiXCR, one entry per CDR3 protein. Among roughly 800,000 distinct CDR3 sequences listed, 55% to 70% were seen once. The material sequenced was blood. Receptors originate from a man aged 25 to 40 in good health.

J is TRBJ2-7 and V is TRBV29-1, with 8 nucleotides matching TRBD1. This CDR3 is 13 amino acids long. Per germline, CDR1 SQVTM and CDR2 ANQGSEA. V lost 7 bases to trimming and J lost 4 bases; unmatched junction nucleotides: 9. The CDR3 DNA follows: TGCAGCGGTGAGGACAGGGATGGTTACGAGCAGTACTTC. This sequence encodes CSGEDRDGYEQYF.

This clonotype was counted only a few times. The chain is built from TRBV4-2 and TRBJ1-2, with 9 bases that match TRBD1. This CDR3 has 17 residues. Germline CDR1 LGHNA, CDR2 YNFKEQ. V shed 2 bases and J 8 bases; nucleotides not matched to a gene: 15. CDR3 sequence (DNA): TGTGCCAGCAGCCAACCCCTCGGGACAGGGAGCATAGACGGCTACACCTTC. It yields the protein CASSQPLGTGSIDGYTF.

In regard to this clonotype: Mismatch with germline at one junction end may stem from a read error. The chain joins TRBV7-2 to TRBJ2-7; D is undetermined. Germline loops: CDR1 SGHTA, CDR2 FQGNSA. The CDR3 contains 15 residues. The CDR3 DNA sequence: TGCGCCAGCAGCTTAGGGTCGGAATACCCCTACGAGCAGTACTTC. Translating gives CASSLGSEYPYEQYF.

The rearrangement uses TRBV4-1 and TRBJ2-1; possibly TRBD1 for D (6 bases). V dropped 2 bases and J dropped 9 bases, with 11 bases sitting between them. The CDR3 sequence is 13 residues long. The germline gives CDR1 MGHRA, CDR2 YSYEKL. CDR3: CASSQKEGGEQFF. CDR3 nucleotides: TGCGCCAGCAGCCAAAAAGAAGGGGGTGAGCAGTTCTTC.

This sequence joins TRBV29-1 and TRBJ2-7; D may be TRBD1 (6 bases). V gave up 5 bases and J gave up 0 bases, with 20 bases separating them. The germline gives CDR1 SQVTM, CDR2 ANQGSEA. CDR3 length: 16 amino acids. In nucleotides, the CDR3 is TGCAGCGTTCAGTTAGAACAGGGTTCAACCTCCTACGAGCAGTACTTC. Translation: CSVQLEQGSTSYEQYF.

This chain uses TRBV21-1 with TRBJ2-7; the D call in the table, TRBD1, was not verified against the DNA. TRBV21-1 counts as a pseudogene. The CDR3 runs 16 residues. Here the CDR3 reads CASSKKGTALTYEQYF. CDR3 sequence (DNA): TGTGCCAGCAGCAAAAAGGGGACAGCACTCACCTACGAGCAGTACTTC.

This clonotype was found once. The rearrangement joins TRBV30 to TRBJ2-4; the match to TRBD2 covers 11 bases. The J call is doubtful: the DNA matches TRBJ2-5 better. The CDR3 has 15 amino acids. Germline V gene data show CDR1 as GTSNPN and CDR2 as SVGIG (reference sequence). CDR3 coding DNA: TGTGCCTCACAATATAGCGGGGGGGCCTTGGAGACCCAGTACTTC. Translation: CASQYSGGALETQYF.

The gene calls are TRBV12-3 or TRBV12-4 and TRBJ1-1; 7 nucleotides line up with TRBD1. The CDR3 is 14 amino acids. Trimming cost V 5 bases and J 4 bases; bases outside gene matches: 7. In DNA, the CDR3 is TGTGCCAGCAGTGCGACAGGGCCCAGCACTGAAGCTTTCTTT. Its protein product is CASSATGPSTEAFF.

The chain has TRBV20-1 and TRBJ2-7, with D perhaps matching TRBD1 (6 bases). Looked up from germline, CDR1 is DFQATT and CDR2 is SNEGSKA (reference sequence). Trimming stripped 3 bases from V and 4 bases from J, with 16 bases between. The CDR3 is made up of 14 amino acids. The CDR3 DNA sequence: TGCAGTGCTAGTCCGACAGGCGGGCCATACGAGCAGTACTTC. Its translation: CSASPTGGPYEQYF.

This clonotype was detected only a few times. The V gene is TRBV5-1, the J gene TRBJ2-7; D is unresolved. The CDR3 extends over 13 amino acids. Germline V gene sequence: CDR1 SGHRS, CDR2 YFSETQ. V lost 4 bases, J lost 3 bases, and 11 bases lay in between. DNA for the CDR3: TGCGCCAGCAGCATTCAGGACCTCTACGAGCAGTACTTC. It is translated as CASSIQDLYEQYF. The full variable domain, its missing parts supplied by reference TRBV5-1 and TRBJ2-7, is KAGVTQTPRYLIKTRGQQVTLSCSPISGHRSVSWYQQTPGQGLQFLFEYFSETQRNKGNFPGRFSGRQFSNSRSEMNVSTLELGDSALYLCASSIQDLYEQYFGPGTRLTVT.

The chain uses TRBV4-2 and TRBJ1-4; the D is unclear. V shed 2 bases and J shed 4 bases, with 11 bases lying between them. From germline, CDR1 is LGHNA and CDR2 YNFKEQ. The CDR3 loop spans 15 amino acids. CDR3 sequence: CASSQISGFNEKLFF. CDR3 DNA sequence: TGTGCCAGCAGCCAAATTTCGGGTTTTAATGAAAAACTGTTTTTT.

The chain employs TRBV7-9 and TRBJ2-5; 10 bases map to TRBD1. Germline-derived CDR1 and CDR2 are SEHNR and FQNEAQ (reference sequence). CDR3 length equals 16 residues. Losses at the gene ends were 2 bases for V and 4 bases for J; bases not matched to a gene: 7. In DNA, the CDR3 is TGTGCCAGCAGCTTAATCCTGACAGGGGGCAGAGAGACCCAGTACTTC. Translated: CASSLILTGGRETQYF.

The chain carries TRBV20-1 and TRBJ2-1; the match to TRBD2 covers 7 bases. V dropped 6 bases and J dropped 5; count of bases not matched to a gene: 13. The CDR3 loop spans 15 amino acids. CDR1 DFQATT and CDR2 SNEGSKA come from the germline V gene (reference sequence). The CDR3 coding sequence is TGCAGTGCCCCGAGGGCGGGAGACCCCCACAATGAGCAGTTCTTC. This sequence encodes CSAPRAGDPHNEQFF.

V is TRBV12-3 or TRBV12-4 and J is TRBJ2-5; D uncertain. Trimming removed 6 bases from V and 3 bases from J, with 17 bases in between. The CDR3 totals 15 residues. As DNA, the CDR3 is TGTGCCAGCAGCCCCAACGTCCTGGGCAAAGAGACCCAGTACTTC. It specifies CASSPNVLGKETQYF.

This clonotype has just one count. The chain carries TRBV3-1 and TRBJ2-3; 8 nucleotides line up with TRBD2. V lost 7 bases, J lost 3 bases, and 9 bases stayed unmatched. This CDR3 has 15 residues. The germline gives CDR1 LGHDT, CDR2 YNNKEL (reference sequence). In DNA, the CDR3 is TGTGCCAGCAACCCCGCGGGACTAGGTACAGATACGCAGTATTTT. Translated, it gives CASNPAGLGTDTQYF.

This chain joins TRBV28 and TRBJ2-7, with D perhaps matching TRBD2 (5 bases). The J call may not be correct, given that the DNA end is closer to TRBJ2-4. The CDR3 has 21 amino acids. Per the germline V gene, CDR1 is MDHEN and CDR2 is SYDVKM. The CDR3 DNA reads TGTGCCAGCAGACACCTTTCTGGCGCAGCGGTATGGGTGGGAGCCAAAAACATTCAGTACTTC. Amino acids: CASRHLSGAAVWVGAKNIQYF.

The chain combines TRBV12-3 or TRBV12-4 with TRBJ1-1, with TRBD1 matching over 7 bases. The CDR3 length is 15 residues. V lost 6 bases and J lost 5; bases outside the gene matches: 12. CDR3 sequence: CASSQAEGAGTEAFF. CDR3 sequence (DNA): TGTGCCAGCAGCCAAGCGGAGGGGGCGGGAACTGAAGCTTTCTTT.

This rearrangement joins TRBV29-1 to TRBJ2-5, with 7 bases lining up with TRBD1. Germline loops: CDR1 SQVTM, CDR2 ANQGSEA. CDR3 length: 14 amino acids. J gave up 8 bases and V 6 bases, and 15 bases lay outside the gene matches. The CDR3: CSVSGTDITSTQYF. The DNA of the CDR3 is TGCAGCGTCTCCGGGACAGACATAACTTCAACCCAGTACTTC.

The V gene is TRBV20-1, the J gene TRBJ2-7; 13 positions agree with TRBD2. The CDR3 is made up of 14 amino acids. CDR1 is DFQATT and CDR2 is SNEGSKA in the germline V gene (reference sequence). With V trimmed by 6 bases and J by 1 base, 3 bases remained unmatched. CDR3 coding DNA: TGCAGTGCCTTGGGACTAGCGGGATCCTACGAGCAGTACTTC. Protein: CSALGLAGSYEQYF.

The rearrangement uses TRBV4-2 and TRBJ1-1; no clear D. The V gene's germline CDR1 is LGHNA and CDR2 YNFKEQ. The CDR3 contains 14 residues. V lost 0 bases to trimming and J lost 10 bases, with 15 bases between them. In DNA form, the CDR3 reads TGTGCCAGCAGCCAAGAGGTGGTAGTAAATGGAGCTTTCTTT. Protein product: CASSQEVVVNGAFF.

V is TRBV20-1 and J is TRBJ1-2, with no clear D. Germline V gene data show CDR1 as DFQATT and CDR2 as SNEGSKA (reference sequence). This CDR3 has 13 amino acids. Trimming left V 5 bases short and J 2 bases short, with 12 bases between. CDR3 coding DNA: TGCAGTGCTGAAACCGGGATCAACTATGGCTACACCTTC. As protein: CSAETGINYGYTF.

Many counts were recorded for this clonotype. The V gene is TRBV28, the J gene TRBJ1-1; 7 nucleotides agree with TRBD1. Germline loops: CDR1 MDHEN, CDR2 SYDVKM. The CDR3 runs to 18 residues. V shed 3 bases, J shed 0 bases, and the junction held 13 bases outside the gene matches. The CDR3 protein is CASSFFTRGGLMNTEAFF. Written as DNA, the CDR3 is TGTGCCAGCAGTTTTTTTACCAGGGGGGGCCTCATGAACACTGAAGCTTTCTTT. The whole variable domain, filled in from reference TRBV28 and TRBJ1-1, reads DVKVTQSSRYLVKRTGEKVFLECVQDMDHENMFWYRQDPGLGLRLIYFSYDVKMKEKGDIPEGYSVSREKKERFSLILESASTNQTSMYLCASSFFTRGGLMNTEAFFGQGTRLTVV.

This clonotype has a handful of counts. The rearrangement joins TRBV7-9 to TRBJ2-5, with a weak D call TRBD2 (6 bases). The CDR3 spans 13 residues. Trimming removed 8 bases at V and 1 base at J, with 11 bases between. CDR1 is SEHNR, CDR2 FQNEAQ, per germline (reference sequence). Here the CDR3 DNA reads TGTGCCAGCGAGCGGGTACCCCAAGAGACCCAGTACTTC. Protein product: CASERVPQETQYF.

V and J are TRBV2 and TRBJ2-3; D not certain. The CDR3 has 11 amino acids. Germline V gene sequence: CDR1 SNHLY, CDR2 FYNNEI. The ends were cut back, 5 bases at V and 5 bases at J, with 5 bases in the middle. The CDR3 sequence: CASSRQDTQYF. CDR3 bases: TGTGCCAGCAGTCGACAAGATACGCAGTATTTT.

J is TRBJ2-4 and V is TRBV20-1; the match to TRBD2 covers 10 bases. The J call could be wrong; TRBJ2-7 is a better fit for the DNA end. Per the germline V gene, CDR1 is DFQATT and CDR2 is SNEGSKA (reference sequence). The CDR3 has 13 amino acids. Here the CDR3 reads CSARASGGYEQYF. CDR3 DNA: TGCAGTGCTAGAGCTAGCGGGGGTTACGAGCAGTACTTC.

The J gene is TRBJ1-2, the V gene TRBV20-1; the D gene is possibly TRBD1 (6 bases). This CDR3 contains 12 residues. Germline values: CDR1 DFQATT, CDR2 SNEGSKA (reference sequence). V was clipped by 1 base and J by 6 bases, with 9 bases between them. The CDR3 DNA follows: TGCAGTGCTAGAGGTAACAGGGATGGCTACACCTTC. This translates into CSARGNRDGYTF.